This T cell receptor (beta chain) was retrieved from a study of cytomegalovirus exposure and HLA in healthy donors (dated by TCRdb to 2015 to 2018). For the study in its entirety: In an earlier analysis of roughly 500 of the donors, 276 Gb of sequence data and approximately 100 million unique TCR beta sequences from roughly 200 million T cells were reported. Donor age, sex, ethnicity and CMV serostatus were compiled together with the repertoire data. Rather than using new phenotypic data, the later analysis identified candidate immune exposures from TCR beta sequences and from how often those sequences occurred across donors. An early release that covered fewer than 800 HLA-typed donors contained around 300 gigabases of sequencing data and tens of millions of unique TCR sequences. High-throughput TCR immunosequencing, statistical association of individual TCRs with disease status, and machine learning were combined to predict cytomegalovirus infection status. The aim of the study was to test whether cataloging public T cell receptors could identify signatures of past pathogen exposure. Of the roughly 430 genotyped donors, approximately 82% fell in the genetic ancestry cluster associated with self-reported Caucasian donors. In addition to the first cohort of 666 subjects, a separate validation cohort of some 120 different subjects was used. An earlier analysis of some 600 of the donors applied high-throughput TCR beta sequencing to assess whether each TCR beta V gene segment acted as functional or pseudogenic. Among approximately 370 genotyped donors of the cohort, an average of around 250,000 unique TCR beta nucleotide sequences was sequenced per donor, of which about 18% were non-productive. The study used immunosequencing to profile the T cell repertoires of several hundred subjects and linked those repertoires to cytomegalovirus serostatus. Five DR-DQ haplotypes were handled as single units for association and clustering, since linkage in the cohort was strong. All discovery cohort repertoires had been generated on a single sequencing platform. In a later genetic analysis, genome-wide SNP genotypes for about three fifths of the roughly 670 donors were used, and that subset was treated as a discovery cohort. Typing coverage differed by locus: A, B, C, DRB1 and DQB1 were typed in about 629-640 donors, DQA1 in 522, DPA1 in some 610, and DPB1 in roughly 470. In a later analysis, previously published TCR beta repertoires from 550 to 700 donors were re-analyzed and high-resolution HLA genotyping was added so that TCR occurrence patterns could be studied. Class I and class II HLA loci were covered by the typing at four-digit resolution.

The cohort comprised fewer than 700 healthy bone marrow donors. At the time of sampling, every cohort member was nominally healthy, though immune exposures that went unrecorded were likely present. The donor was CMV seropositive and belonged to the group of 270 or so seropositive cohort members. A peripheral blood sample was collected from each donor, and TCR beta sequencing was performed on peripheral blood mononuclear cells. Genomic DNA extraction from the blood cell samples was performed with the Qiagen DNeasy Blood Extraction Kit. This clone is a singleton in its sample. The clone's antigen remains unknown. Base qualities are not at hand, and no much larger clone is one base apart. General findings and caveats noted by the study authors: Compared with the 666-donor mean, donors in an Asian-associated ancestry cluster had fewer N-insertions in productive TCRs, according to a later genetic analysis. An association between a missense DCLRE1C variant and V-gene and J-gene trimming of TCR beta chains was found in a later genetic analysis and replicated in an independent cohort. Several of the top co-occurrence clusters appeared to be linked to parvovirus B19, influenza, CMV and Epstein-Barr virus, according to a later analysis. A group of highly shared sequence variants was considered likely to be a technical artifact of the sequencing pipeline. In vitro tests confirmed that three of the cytomegalovirus-associated TCR beta chains recognize cytomegalovirus antigens. In this cohort, only TCR beta chains were sequenced, and detectable features were limited by the absence of alpha or paired-chain data. Because counts were too low, about 17 rarely observed V segments, including chromosome 9 orphons, were excluded from the earlier analysis of about 500 of the donors. While some public TCRs were present in many individuals, most TCR sequences turned up only very rarely across donors. According to a later analysis, most CMV-associated TCR beta chains appeared to be HLA-restricted, and the HLA associations seemed to be driven largely by CMV exposure. According to a later analysis, TCR association rates differed among HLA loci, with DRB1 alleles showing the most associated TCRs and HLA-C alleles showing the fewest. HLA typing was unavailable for some donors at each locus, so association tests used only the typed subset. The authors suggested that the approach could potentially be generalized to other disease states and immunological phenotypes. In a later analysis, some 17,000 TCR beta sequences were associated with specific HLA alleles at a false discovery rate of 0.05. Some IMGT-functional V segments, including TRBV6-2 and TRBV6-3, could not be told apart with the 87-base-pair reads, so those segments were excluded. A further reported finding was that TCR beta sequences accurately predicted the HLA-A and HLA-B alleles for most subjects in the first cohort. When HLA alleles, especially DR and DQ, strongly co-occurred, attributing TCR associations to individual alleles was difficult. A later analysis found that HLA-associated TCR beta chains were more clonally expanded and had lower generation probabilities than equally common non-associated chains. In both the original and validation cohorts, the classifier was reported to diagnose cytomegalovirus status with high specificity and sensitivity. In an earlier analysis of approximately 590 of the donors, most TCR beta V segments appeared in productive rearrangements about 87% or about 30% of the time, broadly matching IMGT annotations. The study gave a list of under 200 TCR beta chains associated with cytomegalovirus. Sequencing depth was assumed to be roughly uniform across donors in the presence/absence analyses, though that assumption may not hold. Linkage disequilibrium might explain the correlated functional status among segregating V segments, but an unknown experimental factor could not be excluded. CMV serostatus was the only immune exposure information available for the cohort.

CDR1 and CDR2 are read off the germline V gene as SGHTA and FQGNSA. The germline ends are 8 bases apart after V is trimmed by 4 bases and J by 7 bases. Measured from the cysteine to the phenylalanine, the CDR3 is 12 residues long. Only the CDR3 DNA is retained, 36 bases long and in frame from the first base. Library creation used the immunoSEQ multiplex PCR assay. For the multiplex PCR, a mixture combining 60 forward primers for TCR Vbeta segments and 13 reverse primers for TCR Jbeta segments was used. Amplification of the CDR3 region of rearranged TCR beta genes was performed with a multiplex PCR assay on genomic DNA. The amplified TCR beta libraries were sequenced on the Illumina HiSeq System as 87-base-pair reads. The paper's processing steps were these. A later analysis tallied around 87 million unique TCR beta chains across the 666 repertoires, and around 10 million of those chains were shared by two or more donors. Raw reads were error-corrected and collapsed into unique sequences with a nearest-neighbor algorithm that merged closely related sequences to remove PCR and sequencing errors. Alignment of CDR3 sequences to IMGT reference sequences was used to assign V, D and J gene segments. For a sequence to be retained, a match of at least six nucleotides to both a V gene segment and a J gene segment was required. A rearrangement was called productive if the CDR3 had no stop codons and remained in frame with V and J, and every other rearrangement was called non-productive. CDR3 was defined according to IMGT convention as the region running from the second conserved V-encoded cysteine to the conserved J-encoded phenylalanine. The earlier analysis of about 590 of the donors excluded sequences that lacked an unambiguous match to a single V gene segment. An earlier analysis of several hundred of the donors called V segments functional above 56.7% productive rearrangements and segregating when the between-donor standard deviation exceeded 5%. A statistical classification framework was built for diagnosing cytomegalovirus status from the catalog of TCR beta chain sequences. A later analysis assigned V and J genes by comparing TCR nucleotide sequences with IMGT/GENE-DB human TR gene sequences. A later analysis assigned CDR3 sequences and most-parsimonious VDJ recombination scenarios with the TCRdist pipeline. In a later analysis, each TCR beta chain was defined by its CDR3 amino acid sequence together with its V-gene family, and reads without a unique V-gene family were excluded. As a way to deal with suspected cross-contamination and a sequencing artifact, a later analysis dropped 450 to 600 nucleotide sequences that were highly shared and had low generation probability. For each public chain, a later analysis derived a clonal expansion index from normalized ranks of inferred template counts within each repertoire. Generation probabilities in a later analysis came from a VDJ recombination model fitted to out-of-frame rearrangements, and those results were checked against IGoR. In a later analysis, TCR-TCR, TCR-HLA and TCR-CMV co-occurrence was scored with hypergeometric tests, and a repertoire-size bias correction was applied to TCR pairs. In a later analysis, false discovery rates were estimated by permuting HLA or CMV assignments 20 times. In a later analysis, co-occurring TCRs were grouped using DBSCAN, with TCRdist sequence similarity added in when clustering inside HLA-allele-positive subsets. For co-occurrence clustering, repertoires with fewer than 30,000 or more than 120,000 public chains were excluded, along with four or five repertoires with anomalous nucleotide sharing. Imported from immuneACCESS, the table was reduced by TCRdb to in-frame sequences with V and J called. These copies leave out some clones; in studies compared against another copy, an unresolved V gene accounts for under half, and the cause of the remainder is not known. V, J and clone size reflect that table, while D and trimming were determined from the DNA. The sample table shows around 61,000 clones, and around 92% are seen once. The ten largest make up approximately 1.6% of the sample.

The rearrangement joined TRBV7-2 to TRBJ2-1, with the D gene too uncertain to name. Sequencing was performed on PBMCs. This TCR was recovered from a man aged 30-40 years in good health and CMV-seropositive. The DNA reads TGTGCCAGCAGCTCCCCTATGAATGAGCAGTTCTTC. It encodes CASSSPMNEQFF.